Following are 27 T cell receptor beta chains from one sample sequenced in a study of T cell changes during pregnancy in multiple sclerosis. Only in-frame clones appear in the TCRdb table, and some are missing; sequencing was by immunoSEQ multiplex PCR. The top ten clones hold 1.4% of a sample with some 71,000 clones, under 95% of them seen once. The source was peripheral blood, collected in the third trimester of pregnancy. These receptors all stem from a female donor with multiple sclerosis, enrolled in a pregnancy study.

The chain links TRBV4-3 to TRBJ1-1; D not resolved. The CDR3 totals 16 residues. The ends were cut back, 1 base at V and 1 base at J, with 13 bases in the middle. Germline V gene sequence: CDR1 LGHNA, CDR2 YSLEER. CDR3 sequence reads: CASSQGPGPGNTEAFF. In nucleotides, the CDR3 is TGCGCCAGCAGCCAAGGGCCGGGTCCGGGGAACACTGAAGCTTTCTTT.

The chain is built from TRBV5-5 and TRBJ2-7; 7 nucleotides align to TRBD1. In germline, CDR1 is SGHKS, CDR2 YYEKEE (reference sequence). Unmatched junction bases numbered 2, after V lost 0 bases and J lost 5 bases. CDR3 length: 13 residues. The CDR3, as DNA: TGTGCCAGCAGCTTGGGCAGGGGGAACGAGCAGTACTTC. Its protein is CASSLGRGNEQYF.

The chain has TRBV5-1 and TRBJ1-1, with TRBD1 as a possible D gene (5 bases). CDR3 size: 15 residues. V was cut by 6 bases and J by 0 bases, with 15 bases left in between. Germline CDR1 SGHRS, CDR2 YFSETQ. The CDR3 coding sequence is TGCGCCAGCAACCTTCAAGGGGATCTGAACACTGAAGCTTTCTTT. This encodes CASNLQGDLNTEAFF.

V usage is TRBV7-9 and J usage is TRBJ1-5; D ambiguous. V was shortened by 1 base and J by 1 base, with 5 bases between the two germline ends. The CDR3 loop spans 14 amino acids. Germline CDR1 is SEHNR and CDR2 is FQNEAQ (reference sequence). CDR3 region: CASSLDSSNQPQHF. The CDR3 coding sequence is TGTGCCAGCAGCTTAGATTCGAGCAATCAGCCCCAGCATTTT.

This chain links TRBV9 with TRBJ1-2; perhaps TRBD1 as D (6 bases). From germline, CDR1 is SGDLS and CDR2 YYNGEE. This CDR3 region has 16 residues. The V end was cut by 2 bases, the J end by 8 bases, with 22 bases between. In DNA, the CDR3 is TGTGCCAGCAGCGTTGACCCCGGGACACCCAGGGGAGGCTACACCTTC. Its translation: CASSVDPGTPRGGYTF.

The chain has TRBV7-2 and TRBJ1-5; D unresolved. The CDR3 runs to 15 residues. The V and J ends lost 4 bases and 5 bases respectively, with 15 bases between them. Germline values: CDR1 SGHTA, CDR2 FQGNSA. The CDR3 reads CASSSTWGGDQPQHF. The CDR3 nucleotides read TGTGCCAGCAGCTCAACATGGGGAGGCGATCAGCCCCAGCATTTT.

The chain employs TRBV7-9 and TRBJ1-3, with TRBD1 as a possible D gene (6 bases). Looked up from germline, CDR1 is SEHNR and CDR2 is FQNEAQ (reference sequence). Deletions cut 5 bases from V and 2 bases from J, with 10 bases between. The CDR3 covers 14 residues. The CDR3 loop is CASSPTGTGNTIYF. CDR3 nucleotide sequence: TGTGCCAGCAGCCCGACAGGAACTGGAAACACCATATATTTT.

The chain uses TRBV27 and TRBJ2-1, with 8 bases fitting TRBD1. The CDR3 contains 15 residues. V was pared by 10 bases and J by 2 bases, with 10 bases of the junction left unmatched. The germline CDR1 and CDR2 sequences are MNHEY and SMNVEV (reference sequence). The CDR3 DNA is TGTGCCACTCAGATCAGGGGGCCCGCCTACAATGAGCAGTTCTTC. Protein sequence: CATQIRGPAYNEQFF.

The chain is built from TRBV19 and TRBJ2-1; 7 bases map to TRBD2. The junction had 21 bases not matched to a gene; V was cut back by 7 bases and J by 3 bases. This CDR3 is built from 19 residues. CDR1 is LNHDA and CDR2 is SQIVND in the germline V gene (reference sequence). CDR3: CASTSPPGSRGFNYNEQFF. For the CDR3, the DNA is TGTGCCAGTACCTCACCTCCCGGATCGCGGGGGTTCAACTACAATGAGCAGTTCTTC.

This clone occurred once. V is TRBV7-2 and J is TRBJ1-2; no definite D call. This CDR3 contains 14 residues. The V end was cut by 0 bases, the J end by 4 bases, with 9 bases between. In germline, CDR1 is SGHTA, CDR2 FQGNSA. The CDR3 DNA sequence: TGTGCCAGCAGCTTAGCCCCCGGAGGCTATGGCTACACCTTC. Amino acid sequence: CASSLAPGGYGYTF.

This sequence joins TRBV7-9 and TRBJ2-1, with 10 bases lining up with TRBD2. In germline, CDR1 is SEHNR, CDR2 FQNEAQ (reference sequence). The V and J ends lost 4 bases and 9 bases, in that order; junction bases with no gene match: 12. There are 16 residues in the CDR3. CDR3 region: CASSYAGGAGGLEQFF. The CDR3 nucleotides are TGTGCCAGCAGCTATGCGGGCGGAGCGGGGGGGCTTGAGCAGTTCTTC. Drawing the rest from reference TRBV7-9 and TRBJ2-1, the complete variable domain is DTGVSQNPRHKITKRGQNVTFRCDPISEHNRLYWYRQTLGQGPEFLTYFQNEAQLEKSRLLSDRFSAERPKGSFSTLEIQRTEQGDSAMYLCASSYAGGAGGLEQFFGPGTRLTVL.

This clone was seen a single time. The rearrangement joins TRBV25-1 to TRBJ2-6; no clear D gene. With 1 base removed from V and 0 bases from J, the gap between germline ends came to 4 bases. The CDR3 is 15 residues long. Germline loops: CDR1 MGHDK, CDR2 SYGVNS. CDR3 sequence (DNA): TGTGCCAGCAGTGAATGGCACTCTGGGGCCAACGTCCTGACTTTC. Translating gives CASSEWHSGANVLTF.

The rearrangement joins TRBV19 to TRBJ1-2, with 11 positions matching TRBD1. Germline assignment: CDR1 LNHDA and CDR2 SQIVND (reference sequence). CDR3 size: 14 residues. V was pared by 1 base and J by 9 bases, with 4 bases of the junction left unmatched. As DNA, the CDR3 is TGTGCCAGTAGTATAGGAAGGACAGGGGGCAGCTACACCTTC. Translated, it gives CASSIGRTGGSYTF.

The V gene is TRBV11-2, the J gene TRBJ2-5, with a weak D call TRBD2 (5 bases). Deletions cut 6 bases from V and 4 bases from J, with 9 bases between. The CDR3 consists of 12 residues. CDR1 is SGHAT, CDR2 FQNNGV, per germline. This CDR3 reads CASSRTAETQYF. The DNA for the CDR3 is TGTGCCAGCAGTCGGACTGCAGAGACCCAGTACTTC.

The J gene is TRBJ1-2, the V gene TRBV7-3; 8 bases are a match to TRBD1. After removal of 5 bases from V and 8 bases from J, the junction contained 7 bases not matched to a gene. CDR3 length equals 13 residues. Germline V gene data show CDR1 as SGHTA and CDR2 as FQGTGA. CDR3 in DNA: TGTGCCAGCAGCGCCGGGACAGGAGGAGGCTACACCTTC. Amino acid sequence: CASSAGTGGGYTF.

The rearrangement joins TRBV30 to TRBJ1-3; 9 positions match TRBD1. The CDR3 consists of 14 residues. V lost 5 bases to trimming and J lost 2 bases; unmatched junction nucleotides: 4. Germline CDR1 GTSNPN, CDR2 SVGIG (reference sequence). The CDR3 sequence is CAWGTGSAGNTIYF. CDR3 nucleotide sequence: TGTGCCTGGGGGACAGGGTCGGCTGGAAACACCATATATTTT.

This clone has only one observation. V is TRBV30 and J is TRBJ2-1; 10 nucleotides match TRBD2. Germline V gene lookup returns CDR1 GTSNPN and CDR2 SVGIG (reference sequence). The CDR3 covers 13 residues. V was clipped by 7 bases and J by 14 bases; unmatched bases: 14. CDR3 sequence (DNA): TGTGCCTCGACCAGTAACAGCGGGGGGGTGAAGTTCTTC. This encodes CASTSNSGGVKFF.

The chain has TRBV7-6 and TRBJ2-5; maybe TRBD2 (5 bases). Per germline, CDR1 SGHVS and CDR2 FNYEAQ. The V end was cut by 2 bases, the J end by 1 base, with 8 bases between. The CDR3 loop spans 14 amino acids. CDR3 DNA sequence: TGTGCCAGCAGCTTATCGACTATCCAAGAGACCCAGTACTTC. Translation: CASSLSTIQETQYF.

The V and J genes are TRBV18 and TRBJ2-5; TRBD2 is a possible D gene (5 bases). The germline V and J ends were trimmed by 3 bases and 3 bases, with 8 bases remaining between them. Germline loops: CDR1 KGHSH, CDR2 LQKENI. The CDR3 loop spans 13 amino acids. Here the CDR3 reads CASSPPGKETQYF. Here the CDR3 DNA reads TGTGCCAGCTCACCTCCCGGGAAAGAGACCCAGTACTTC.

This clone has just one count. The chain carries TRBV5-4 and TRBJ2-7, with D perhaps TRBD1 (6 bases). V was pared by 3 bases and J by 6 bases, with 13 bases between. Germline lookup yields CDR1 SGHNT and CDR2 YYREEE (reference sequence). The CDR3 length is 13 residues. CDR3 nucleotide sequence: TGTGCCAGCAGCTCGCAGGGGAGTAGCGAGCAGTACTTC. It codes for CASSSQGSSEQYF.

The chain carries TRBV18 and TRBJ1-6; tentatively, D is TRBD1 (5 bases). The germline V gene encodes CDR1 KGHSH and CDR2 LQKENI. The germline V and J ends were trimmed by 2 bases and 7 bases, with 18 bases remaining between them. This CDR3 spans 17 amino acids. The CDR3, as DNA: TGTGCCAGCTCACCAGGAGGGACTGCCTGGTGGAATTCACCCCTCCACTTT. This gives the protein CASSPGGTAWWNSPLHF.

This clone was seen only once. The chain recombines TRBV5-4 with TRBJ2-2; D is uncertain. CDR1 and CDR2 from the germline V gene are SGHNT and YYREEE (reference sequence). Between the trimmed V and J ends, which lost 4 bases and 1 base, there was a span of 11 bases. This CDR3 is built from 15 residues. The DNA for the CDR3 is TGTGCCAGCAGCCGCCGGGTTTTGAACACCGGGGAGCTGTTTTTT. This sequence encodes CASSRRVLNTGELFF.

This sequence joins TRBV19 and TRBJ1-4, with TRBD1 matching 7 bases. Per germline, CDR1 LNHDA and CDR2 SQIVND (reference sequence). Trimming took 4 bases from V and 13 from J; bases not matched to a gene: 9. The CDR3 has 13 residues. The CDR3 region has the DNA TGTGCCAGTAGTACCGACAGGGTTGGAATACTGTTTTTT. It translates to CASSTDRVGILFF.

The CDR3 coding sequence is TGTGCCAGCAGCTTGGCACAGAACTATGGCTACACCTTC. Residues: CASSLAQNYGYTF. This chain joins TRBV5-8 and TRBJ1-2, with D unclear. The CDR3 extends over 13 amino acids. Per germline, CDR1 SGHTS and CDR2 YDEGEE. V shed 0 bases and J shed 2 bases, with 5 bases lying between them.

The chain employs TRBV5-1 and TRBJ1-3, with D uncertain. CDR1 and CDR2 (germline): SGHRS, YFSETQ. The CDR3 sequence is 17 residues long. V was trimmed by 0 bases and J by 3 bases, leaving 16 bases between them. Written as DNA, the CDR3 is TGCGCCAGCAGCTTGGGACCAGTTAGGGAGCGTGGAAACACCATATATTTT. Residues: CASSLGPVRERGNTIYF.

V usage is TRBV30 and J usage is TRBJ2-5, with 7 bases lining up with TRBD2. The CDR3 has 16 residues. Per the germline V gene, CDR1 is GTSNPN and CDR2 is SVGIG (reference sequence). V was clipped by 0 bases and J by 0 bases; unmatched bases: 7. The CDR3 nucleotides read TGTGCCTGGAGTGTTCTTGGAGCGGGGTACCAAGAGACCCAGTACTTC. Translating it yields CAWSVLGAGYQETQYF.

The chain employs TRBV10-3 and TRBJ1-1; possible D gene TRBD1, 5 bases. CDR3 size: 17 residues. The V gene lost 6 bases and the J gene lost 3 bases, with 23 bases spanning the gap. Germline values: CDR1 ENHRY, CDR2 SYGVKD. The CDR3 coding sequence is TGTGCCATCAGGGGGATCGGGGAGGGGTCCATTTACACTGAAGCTTTCTTT. Translating it yields CAIRGIGEGSIYTEAFF.